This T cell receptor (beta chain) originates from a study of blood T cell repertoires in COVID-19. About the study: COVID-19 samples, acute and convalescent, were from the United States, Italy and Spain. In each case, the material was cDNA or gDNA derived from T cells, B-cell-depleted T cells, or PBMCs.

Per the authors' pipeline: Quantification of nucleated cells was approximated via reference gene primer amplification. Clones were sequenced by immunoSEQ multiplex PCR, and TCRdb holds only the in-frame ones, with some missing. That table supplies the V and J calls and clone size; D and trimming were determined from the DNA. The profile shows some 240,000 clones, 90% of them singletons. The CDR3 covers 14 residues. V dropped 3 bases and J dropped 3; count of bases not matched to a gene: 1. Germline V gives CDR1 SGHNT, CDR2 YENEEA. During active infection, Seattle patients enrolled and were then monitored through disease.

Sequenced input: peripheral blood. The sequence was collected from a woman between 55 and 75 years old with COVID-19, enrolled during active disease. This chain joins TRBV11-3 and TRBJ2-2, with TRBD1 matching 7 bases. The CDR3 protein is CASSFGQDTGELFF. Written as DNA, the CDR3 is TGTGCCAGCAGCTTCGGACAGGACACCGGGGAGCTGTTTTTT. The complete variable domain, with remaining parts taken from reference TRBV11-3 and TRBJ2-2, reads EAGVVQSPRYKIIEKKQPVAFWCNPISGHNTLYWYLQNLGQGPELLIRYENEEAVDDSQLPKDRFSAERLKGVDSTLKIQPAELGDSAVYLCASSFGQDTGELFFGEGSRLTVL.